Following are 15 T cell receptor beta chains from one sample sequenced in a study of blood T cell repertoires in COVID-19. Clones were sequenced by immunoSEQ multiplex PCR, and TCRdb holds only the in-frame ones, with some missing. This table has roughly 78,000 clones, 75% to 90% appearing once. Sequencing used peripheral blood. All receptors come from an elderly woman with acute or convalescent COVID-19.

The chain is built from TRBV21-1 and TRBJ2-7; TRBD2, the table's D call, lacks a check against the DNA. TRBV21-1 counts as a pseudogene. The CDR3 is 13 amino acids. The CDR3 sequence: CASSTGNNYEQYF. The CDR3, as DNA: TGTGCCAGCAGCACCGGGAACAACTACGAGCAGTACTTC.

The chain has TRBV7-9 and TRBJ1-1; TRBD1 matches 8 bases. The length of the CDR3 is 16 residues. The germline V gene encodes CDR1 SEHNR and CDR2 FQNEAQ (reference sequence). The trim removed 2 bases at V and 1 base at J, leaving 6 bases unmatched. CDR3 protein: CASSLRQGTTNTEAFF. CDR3 bases: TGTGCCAGCAGCTTACGACAGGGGACCACGAACACTGAAGCTTTCTTT.

The chain is built from TRBV3-1 (or the pseudogene TRBV3-2) and TRBJ1-1; D possibly corresponds to TRBD1 (5 bases). Trimming removed 1 base at V and 9 bases at J, with 27 bases between. Looked up from germline, CDR1 is LGHDT and CDR2 is YNNKEL (reference sequence). The CDR3 runs to 18 residues. The CDR3 region has the DNA TGTGCCAGCAGCCAAGTCGTAGTCGGTGGGCAGGGCTTCGGTAAAGCTTTCTTT. This sequence encodes CASSQVVVGGQGFGKAFF.

This sequence joins TRBV4-2 and TRBJ2-7, with 12 bases lining up with TRBD2. Trimming removed 4 bases from V and 5 bases from J; junction bases left unmatched: 9. The CDR3 loop spans 16 amino acids. Germline V gene data show CDR1 as LGHNA and CDR2 as YNFKEQ. The CDR3 spells CASSRRLAGVGDEQYF. Here the CDR3 DNA reads TGTGCCAGCAGCCGACGACTAGCGGGGGTCGGGGACGAGCAGTACTTC.

The V gene is TRBV5-4, the J gene TRBJ2-2, with 8 bases aligning to TRBD2. Trimming cost V 4 bases and J 1 base; bases outside gene matches: 6. Germline CDR1 is SGHNT and CDR2 is YYREEE (reference sequence). The CDR3 spans 16 residues. CDR3: CASSRAAGGNTGELFF. As DNA, the CDR3 is TGTGCCAGCAGCCGAGCCGCGGGAGGGAACACCGGGGAGCTGTTTTTT.

The V call is TRBV5-6, the J call TRBJ1-1; 9 bases map to TRBD1. From germline, CDR1 is SGHDT and CDR2 YYEEEE. With V trimmed by 2 bases and J by 4 bases, 6 bases remained unmatched. There are 15 residues in the CDR3. CDR3: CASSFWDRDGTEAFF. The CDR3 nucleotides read TGTGCCAGCAGCTTTTGGGACAGGGATGGCACTGAAGCTTTCTTT.

This clone was seen only once. This chain joins TRBV20-1 and TRBJ2-7; D is ambiguous. Germline V gene lookup returns CDR1 DFQATT and CDR2 SNEGSKA (reference sequence). The germline V and J ends were trimmed by 3 bases and 2 bases, with 8 bases remaining between them. There are 12 residues in the CDR3. The DNA of the CDR3 is TGCAGTGCTAGTTCCCGGGCCTACGAGCAGTACTTC. It specifies CSASSRAYEQYF.

This rearrangement joins TRBV2 to TRBJ1-6; D is unresolved. Germline CDR1 reads SNHLY; CDR2 reads FYNNEI. Trimming pared 6 bases from V and 8 bases from J, leaving 29 bases between. This CDR3 region has 19 residues. CDR3 in DNA: TGTGCCAGCAGCCCACCCCCGGGAGCGCAGATCTGGGTGGATTCACCCCTCCACTTT. It translates to CASSPPPGAQIWVDSPLHF. The whole variable domain, filled in from reference TRBV2 and TRBJ1-6, reads EPEVTQTPSHQVTQMGQEVILRCVPISNHLYFYWYRQILGQKVEFLVSFYNNEISEKSEIFDDQFSVERPDGSNFTLKIRSTKLEDSAMYFCASSPPPGAQIWVDSPLHFGNGTRLTVT.

DNA of the CDR3: TGTGCCAGCAGCCCCTTGGACAGTCTGCGGGGCTACACCTTC. Amino acid sequence: CASSPLDSLRGYTF. The V call is TRBV11-2, the J call TRBJ1-2; D perhaps matches TRBD1 (6 bases). The CDR3 is made up of 14 amino acids. In germline, CDR1 is SGHAT, CDR2 FQNNGV. The V gene lost 5 bases and the J gene lost 8 bases, with 18 bases spanning the gap.

The rearrangement links TRBV10-1 to TRBJ2-3, with D maybe TRBD2 (6 bases). The V gene's germline CDR1 is WNHNN and CDR2 SYGVQD (reference sequence). The CDR3 contains 17 residues. With 3 bases removed from V and 4 bases from J, the gap between germline ends came to 20 bases. The CDR3 bases are TGCGCCAGCAGTGATGACCCCCTAGCGCATGGGCCAGATACGCAGTATTTT. It translates to CASSDDPLAHGPDTQYF.

The chain couples TRBV19 to TRBJ2-3, with TRBD2 identical over 9 bases. CDR3 length: 17 residues. Germline loops: CDR1 LNHDA, CDR2 SQIVND (reference sequence). Trimming took 6 bases from V and 2 from J; bases not matched to a gene: 12. CDR3 residues: CASSRATSGVYTDTQYF. In nucleotides, the CDR3 is TGTGCCAGTAGCAGAGCGACTAGCGGAGTATACACAGATACGCAGTATTTT.

The chain has TRBV29-1 and TRBJ1-1; D gene uncertain. The V end was cut by 3 bases, the J end by 0 bases, with 8 bases between. The CDR3 runs 13 residues. Germline V lookup: CDR1 SQVTM, CDR2 ANQGSEA. The CDR3 here is CSVESGMNTEAFF. In nucleotides, the CDR3 is TGCAGCGTTGAGAGCGGGATGAACACTGAAGCTTTCTTT.

This chain joins TRBV10-2 and TRBJ1-2; no reliable D call. Looked up from germline, CDR1 is WSHSY and CDR2 is SAAADI. This CDR3 spans 14 amino acids. The V gene lost 5 bases and the J gene lost 4 bases, with 14 bases spanning the gap. The CDR3: CASSPRESFYGYTF. CDR3 nucleotides: TGCGCCAGCAGTCCCCGGGAGAGTTTCTATGGCTACACCTTC.

The chain joins TRBV6-6 to TRBJ1-5; no definite D call. The CDR3 loop spans 11 amino acids. The V gene lost 6 bases and the J gene lost 5 bases, with 5 bases spanning the gap. CDR1 MNHNY and CDR2 SVGAGI come from the germline V gene (reference sequence). CDR3 loop: CASSLDQPQHF. The CDR3 DNA follows: TGTGCCAGCAGCCTCGATCAGCCCCAGCATTTT.

A single count supports this clone. The V gene is TRBV7-3, the J gene TRBJ2-3, with 11 bases fitting TRBD2. The CDR3 runs 15 residues. Germline loops: CDR1 SGHTA, CDR2 FQGTGA. V was pared by 2 bases and J by 6 bases, with 4 bases of the junction left unmatched. CDR3 residues: CASSLPTSGADTQYF. In nucleotides, the CDR3 is TGTGCCAGCAGCTTACCGACTAGCGGGGCCGATACGCAGTATTTT.